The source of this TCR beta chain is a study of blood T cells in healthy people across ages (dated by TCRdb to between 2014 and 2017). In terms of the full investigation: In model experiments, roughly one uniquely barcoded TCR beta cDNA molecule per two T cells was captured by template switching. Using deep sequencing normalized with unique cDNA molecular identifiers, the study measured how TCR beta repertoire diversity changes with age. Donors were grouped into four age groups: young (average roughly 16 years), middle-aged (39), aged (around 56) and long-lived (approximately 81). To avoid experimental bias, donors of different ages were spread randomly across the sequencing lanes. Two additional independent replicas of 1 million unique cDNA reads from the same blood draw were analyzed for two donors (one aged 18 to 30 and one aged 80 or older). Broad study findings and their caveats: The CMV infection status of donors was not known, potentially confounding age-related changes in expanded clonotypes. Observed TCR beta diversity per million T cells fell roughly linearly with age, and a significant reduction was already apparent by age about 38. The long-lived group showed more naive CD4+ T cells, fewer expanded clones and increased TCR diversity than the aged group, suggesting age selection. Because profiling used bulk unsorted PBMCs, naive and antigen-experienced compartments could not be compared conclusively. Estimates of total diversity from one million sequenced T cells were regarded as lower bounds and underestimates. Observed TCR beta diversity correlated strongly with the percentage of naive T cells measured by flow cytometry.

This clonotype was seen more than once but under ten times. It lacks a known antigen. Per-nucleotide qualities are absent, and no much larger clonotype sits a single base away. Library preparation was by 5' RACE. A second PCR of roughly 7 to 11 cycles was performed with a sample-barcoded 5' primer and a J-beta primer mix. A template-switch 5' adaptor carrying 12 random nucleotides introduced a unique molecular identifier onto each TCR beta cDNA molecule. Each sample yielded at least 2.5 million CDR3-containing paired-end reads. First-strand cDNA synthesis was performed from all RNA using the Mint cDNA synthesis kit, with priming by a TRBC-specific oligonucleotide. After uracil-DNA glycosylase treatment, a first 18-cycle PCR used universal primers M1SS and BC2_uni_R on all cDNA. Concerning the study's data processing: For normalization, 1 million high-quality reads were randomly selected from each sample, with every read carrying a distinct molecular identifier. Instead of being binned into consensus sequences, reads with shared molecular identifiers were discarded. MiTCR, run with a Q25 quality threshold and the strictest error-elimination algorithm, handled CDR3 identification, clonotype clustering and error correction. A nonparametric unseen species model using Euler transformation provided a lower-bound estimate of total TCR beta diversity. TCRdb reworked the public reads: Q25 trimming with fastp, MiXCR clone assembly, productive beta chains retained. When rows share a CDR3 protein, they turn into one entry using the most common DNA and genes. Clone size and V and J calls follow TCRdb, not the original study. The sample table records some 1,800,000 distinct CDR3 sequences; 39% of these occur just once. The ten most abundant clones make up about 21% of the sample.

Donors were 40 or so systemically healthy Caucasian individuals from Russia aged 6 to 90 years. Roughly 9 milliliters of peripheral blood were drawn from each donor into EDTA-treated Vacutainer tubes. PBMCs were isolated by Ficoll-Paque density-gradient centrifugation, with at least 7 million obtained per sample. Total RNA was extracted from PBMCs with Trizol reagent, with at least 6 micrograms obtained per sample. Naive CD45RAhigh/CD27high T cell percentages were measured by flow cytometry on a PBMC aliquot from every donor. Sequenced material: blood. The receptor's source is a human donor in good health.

This receptor has the CDR3 CASSLDVPSSYNSPLHF. DNA sequence: TGCGCCAGCAGCTTGGACGTTCCCAGCTCCTATAATTCACCCCTCCACTTT. This chain is built from TRBV5-1 and TRBJ1-6; no D gene is confidently identified. Via the germline V gene, CDR1 is SGHRS and CDR2 YFSETQ. Trimming at the junction amounts to 0 bases on V and 0 bases on J, and the germline ends lie 10 bases apart. Including cysteine and phenylalanine, the CDR3 has 17 amino acids. Only CDR3 DNA remains: 51 bases, in frame from the first base.